The following is a T cell receptor beta chain sequence with its context. Its antigen is unidentified. Germline is not matched at one junction end, which may reflect a read error. Assay: immunoSEQ multiplex PCR; the TCRdb copy retains only in-frame clones and omits some. The sample yields 50,000 or so clones, just under 75% seen once. Germline V CDR1 and CDR2: KGHSH, LQKENI. The CDR3 has 13 residues. This sample was taken from a study of PD-1 blockade in classical Hodgkin lymphoma. Points from the study as a whole: The causes of the repertoire differences, possibly disease activity or prior therapy, remain undefined.

All patients relapsed after autologous stem cell transplantation, and brentuximab vedotin exposure varied. Complete response, partial response or progressive disease made up the best responses. The origin of this receptor is a human donor with classical Hodgkin lymphoma. This specimen was peripheral blood mononuclear cells (PBMCs), taken before the second cycle of nivolumab. This sequence joins TRBV18 and TRBJ1-1, with D perhaps TRBD1 (5 bases). As DNA, the CDR3 is TGTGCCAGCTCACCCCGACAGAACGCTGAAGCTTTCTTT. Residues: CASSPRQNAEAFF.